Below, one T cell receptor (beta chain) is given with its context. Its antigen specificity is not known. Base qualities are missing; no much larger clone stands one base away. The method was the immunoSEQ multiplex PCR assay. Primary melanoma tumor tissue was subjected to high-throughput sequencing of the T-cell receptor beta chain. The paper's processing steps were these. The repertoire analyses covered TCRB CDR3 sharing between samples and the distribution of insertions and deletions. A gradient-boosted model ranked the predictive value of the T-cell fraction against histopathological variables. The table was pulled from immuneACCESS by TCRdb, which kept in-frame rearrangements only. Such tables lose some clones; where checked, under half of the loss comes from unresolved V genes, and the rest has no known cause. V, J and clone size reflect that table, while D and trimming were determined from the DNA. The sample contains approximately 240 clones, over 80% of them found a single time. Jointly, the top ten make up about 14% of the sample.

The primary melanoma of each patient had been surgically resected and was considered potentially curable but at risk of metastatic recurrence. The germline V gene yields SGHTS for CDR1 and YDEGEE for CDR2. The CDR3 measures 13 amino acids from cysteine to phenylalanine. The sequence is cut down to CDR3 DNA, 39 bases in frame from base 1. V lost 2 bases and J lost 4 bases; the stretch between them is 7 bases long. This entry comes from a study of primary melanoma T cells and metastatic recurrence (dated by TCRdb to 2020 to 2021). Describing the broader study: A total of some 200 primary melanomas made up the cohort, all of stage T2 to T4 and more than 1 mm thick. Whether patient outcome could be predicted by T-cell fraction and T-cell repertoire clonality in primary melanoma tumors was the question this study put to the test. The T-cell fraction measured by TCR beta sequencing was weighed against progression-free survival, the clinical outcome chosen for the comparison. The sequencing-derived T-cell fraction was compared with histopathological grading of tumor-infiltrating lymphocytes.

General findings and caveats noted by the study authors: Progression-free survival was reportedly predicted by the tumor T-cell fraction independently of thickness, ulceration, mitotic rate and age. A T-cell fraction above 20% appeared protective regardless of ulceration status, mitotic rate or nodal disease. An effective T-cell-mediated antitumor response in primary melanoma was presented by the authors only as a suggestion rather than as a demonstrated mechanism. Adding T-cell fraction to tumor thickness reportedly improved progression-free survival prediction more than adding any other histopathological variable.

The receptor comes from a human donor with melanoma. The specimen sequenced was melanoma tumor tissue. Recombination connected TRBV5-8 to TRBJ1-5, with the D gene uncertain. This receptor has the CDR3 CASSLDRNQPQHF. Read as DNA, the sequence is TGTGCCAGCAGCTTAGATCGGAATCAGCCCCAGCATTTT.